Below are 28 T cell receptor beta chains sequenced from a single sample in a study of neurological immune-mediated disorders (dated by TCRdb to the late 2010s). Receptor amplification or capture employed 5' RACE. The sequencer was an Illumina HiSeq 2500. TCRdb reran the public reads through fastp at Q25 and MiXCR, keeping productive beta chains. Rows with one shared CDR3 protein collapse into an entry with the most common genes and DNA. The sample contains some 32,000 distinct CDR3 sequences, 15% of them found a single time. Of the sample, roughly 27% is held by the ten largest clones. Sequencing was performed on PBMCs. The receptors shown here come from a man aged 65-85 years in good health.

This clonotype was detected ten times or more. This chain links TRBV6-2 or TRBV6-3 with TRBJ1-6; TRBD1 might be the D (5 bases). CDR1 is MNHEY and CDR2 is SVGEGT in the germline V gene. The germline V and J ends were trimmed by 2 bases and 7 bases, with 15 bases remaining between them. The CDR3 consists of 16 residues. CDR3 nucleotides: TGTGCCAGCAGTTACCCCAGGGAAACGAGGAATTCACCCCTCCACTTT. Its translation: CASSYPRETRNSPLHF.

V is TRBV12-3 or TRBV12-4 and J is TRBJ1-5; no definite D call. Trimming took 9 bases from V and 5 from J, leaving 17 bases between them. The CDR3 has 14 residues. The chain's CDR3 is CASSVSWEDQPQHF. CDR3 nucleotide sequence: TGTGCCAGTAGTGTCTCATGGGAGGATCAGCCCCAGCATTTT.

In its sample, this clonotype was seen many times. The genes are TRBV7-2 and TRBJ2-6; D possibly corresponds to TRBD1 (5 bases). The CDR3 has 15 amino acids. Germline lookup yields CDR1 SGHTA and CDR2 FQGNSA. The V end was cut by 4 bases, the J end by 4 bases, with 11 bases between. CDR3 amino acids: CASSSRALGANVLTF. DNA of the CDR3: TGTGCCAGCAGCTCCAGGGCCCTAGGGGCCAACGTCCTGACTTTC.

By share, this clonotype counts as medium-sized. The J gene is TRBJ2-3, the V gene TRBV12-3 or TRBV12-4, with TRBD2 identical over 10 bases. V gave up 4 bases and J gave up 0 bases; unmatched junction bases: 7. CDR3 length equals 17 residues. CDR3: CASSSPSGGVSTDTQYF. In DNA form, the CDR3 reads TGTGCCAGCAGTTCCCCAAGCGGGGGGGTTAGCACAGATACGCAGTATTTT.

This clonotype has ten or more counts. The chain carries TRBV5-1 and TRBJ2-3, with D possibly being TRBD2 (7 bases). This CDR3 has 13 residues. The V gene lost 4 bases and the J gene lost 6 bases, with 12 bases spanning the gap. Looked up from germline, CDR1 is SGHRS and CDR2 is YFSETQ. The CDR3 DNA follows: TGCGCCAGCAGCGGGGGGGCGGGGGATACGCAGTATTTT. It codes for CASSGGAGDTQYF.

This clonotype was seen ten or more times. The chain joins TRBV7-2 to TRBJ1-1; maybe TRBD1 (6 bases). V was clipped by 0 bases and J by 11 bases, with 13 bases between them. The V gene's germline CDR1 is SGHTA and CDR2 FQGNSA. This CDR3 has 13 amino acids. The CDR3 protein is CASSLAGGAGAFF. CDR3 nucleotides: TGTGCCAGCAGCTTAGCGGGGGGGGCCGGCGCTTTCTTT.

CDR3 coding DNA: TGTGCCAGCAGCCCCGGCCCGGGAGGCAATCAGCCCCAGCATTTT. Its translation is CASSPGPGGNQPQHF. The genes are TRBV5-5 and TRBJ1-5; D uncertain. Germline CDR1 and CDR2: SGHKS and YYEKEE (reference sequence). V lost 4 bases and J lost 2, with 13 bases in between. CDR3 length equals 15 residues.

The chain employs TRBV5-1 and TRBJ2-1; no reliable D call. In germline, CDR1 is SGHRS, CDR2 YFSETQ. CDR3 length: 16 amino acids. Trimming took 0 bases from V and 4 from J, leaving 14 bases between them. The DNA for the CDR3 is TGCGCCAGCAGCTTGGCCCCTACTGGGTTTTACAATGAGCAGTTCTTC. Residues: CASSLAPTGFYNEQFF.

At least ten counts were recorded for this clonotype. V usage is TRBV7-2 and J usage is TRBJ2-2; D unresolved. The CDR3 has 15 residues. Germline values: CDR1 SGHTA, CDR2 FQGNSA. V lost 1 base and J 4 bases, leaving 10 bases between the germline ends. This CDR3 is CASSLVPRTTGELFF. The CDR3 nucleotides are TGTGCCAGCAGCTTAGTACCCAGGACCACCGGGGAGCTGTTTTTT.

This clonotype appeared many times. V is TRBV12-3 or TRBV12-4 and J is TRBJ1-5; D perhaps matches TRBD1 (5 bases). Between the trimmed V and J ends, which lost 7 bases and 11 bases, there was a span of 15 bases. The CDR3 sequence is 12 residues long. This CDR3 reads CASTAGRGAQHF. CDR3 bases: TGTGCCAGCACCGCCGGGCGGGGGGCCCAGCATTTT.

This clonotype came up many times. The V gene is TRBV19, the J gene TRBJ2-2; TRBD2 agrees at 7 bases. Germline loops: CDR1 LNHDA, CDR2 SQIVND (reference sequence). The CDR3 has 17 residues. Germline trimming cut 5 bases from V and 0 bases from J; bases unmatched to any gene: 9. CDR3 region: CASSLWTRTPNTGELFF. The CDR3, as DNA: TGTGCCAGTAGTCTCTGGACTAGAACTCCGAACACCGGGGAGCTGTTTTTT.

The sample holds many counts of this clonotype. The chain has TRBV7-2 and TRBJ1-1; D remains unclear. Germline V gene lookup returns CDR1 SGHTA and CDR2 FQGNSA. CDR3 size: 15 residues. V was cut by 6 bases and J by 1 base, with 15 bases left in between. Here the CDR3 reads CASRLSGVRNTEAFF. The CDR3 region has the DNA TGTGCCAGCAGGCTATCCGGGGTTAGGAACACTGAAGCTTTCTTT.

This clonotype has at least ten counts. This rearrangement joins TRBV20-1 to TRBJ2-5; D is tentatively TRBD1 or TRBD2 (5 bases each). CDR1 is DFQATT and CDR2 is SNEGSKA in the germline V gene (reference sequence). V was trimmed by 0 bases and J by 0 bases, leaving 8 bases between them. The CDR3 extends over 14 amino acids. The CDR3 loop reads CSARDWDHQETQYF. The CDR3 DNA reads TGCAGTGCTAGAGATTGGGACCACCAAGAGACCCAGTACTTC.

This clonotype was found many times. The chain employs TRBV6-1 and TRBJ2-7; TRBD2 matches 10 bases. Losses at the gene ends were 2 bases for V and 4 bases for J; bases not matched to a gene: 14. This CDR3 region has 18 residues. Germline V gene sequence: CDR1 MNHNS, CDR2 SASEGT. CDR3 bases: TGTGCCAGCAGTGAAAGGAAGAGTACTAGCGGGGAAGGGTACGAGCAGTACTTC. Its translation: CASSERKSTSGEGYEQYF.

This clonotype was picked up many times. The rearrangement links TRBV6-5 to TRBJ1-6, with D perhaps TRBD1 (5 bases). The germline CDR1 and CDR2 sequences are MNHEY and SVGAGI. Trimming took off 2 bases at V and 9 bases at J, with 14 bases between the two ends. The CDR3 extends over 15 amino acids. In DNA, the CDR3 is TGTGCCAGCAGTTACGGGAGGGGACGCGCTTCACCCCTCCACTTT. Its protein product is CASSYGRGRASPLHF.

This clonotype was picked up many times. The V call is TRBV7-2, the J call TRBJ2-1, with D perhaps matching TRBD1 or TRBD2 (6 bases each). CDR3 length: 14 amino acids. Trimming took off 0 bases at V and 5 bases at J, with 8 bases between the two ends. Germline V gene sequence: CDR1 SGHTA, CDR2 FQGNSA. The CDR3 is CASSLAGGHNEQFF. The CDR3 coding sequence is TGTGCCAGCAGCTTAGCGGGGGGCCACAATGAGCAGTTCTTC.

This clonotype was seen many times. The chain is built from TRBV9 and TRBJ2-5, with unresolved D. This CDR3 has 14 residues. V lost 2 bases and J lost 2, with 10 bases in between. CDR1 and CDR2 from the germline V gene are SGDLS and YYNGEE. This chain's CDR3 is CASSVSRNQETQYF. The CDR3 bases are TGTGCCAGCAGCGTTAGCAGAAATCAAGAGACCCAGTACTTC.

In its sample, this clonotype was seen many times. The chain uses TRBV2 and TRBJ2-3; 12 bases are a match to TRBD2. Germline V CDR1 and CDR2: SNHLY, FYNNEI. With V trimmed by 2 bases and J by 2 bases, 5 bases remained unmatched. CDR3 length equals 17 residues. The CDR3 DNA reads TGTGCCAGCAGTGAACGGACTAGCGGGGATCCCACAGATACGCAGTATTTT. Translating it yields CASSERTSGDPTDTQYF. Using reference TRBV2 and TRBJ2-3 for the parts outside the CDR3, the full variable domain is EPEVTQTPSHQVTQMGQEVILRCVPISNHLYFYWYRQILGQKVEFLVSFYNNEISEKSEIFDDQFSVERPDGSNFTLKIRSTKLEDSAMYFCASSERTSGDPTDTQYFGPGTRLTVL.

This clonotype was detected many times. The chain is built from TRBV24-1 and TRBJ2-3; D unclear. V was pared by 5 bases and J by 6 bases, with 17 bases between. The germline CDR1 and CDR2 sequences are KGHDR and SFDVKD. The CDR3 spans 15 residues. DNA of the CDR3: TGTGCCACCAGTGCAAACACCGCAACATTGGATACGCAGTATTTT. Translation: CATSANTATLDTQYF.

As concerns this clonotype: Given a much more abundant clone one base away, this may be a read error. The chain recombines TRBV12-3 or TRBV12-4 with TRBJ2-5; 7 bases agree with TRBD2. The CDR3 is made up of 13 amino acids. Trimming at V came to 5 bases and at J to 6 bases, leaving 6 bases not matched to a gene. CDR3 in DNA: TGTGCCAGCAGTATCAGCGGGGTAAAGACCCAGTACTTC. Translating it yields CASSISGVKTQYF.

This clonotype was recorded many times. The J gene is TRBJ1-4, the V gene TRBV7-9, with a possible D match to TRBD1 (5 bases). Per germline, CDR1 SEHNR and CDR2 FQNEAQ (reference sequence). V was cut by 7 bases and J by 5 bases, with 14 bases left in between. The CDR3 has 14 amino acids. The CDR3: CASTSKGPNEKLFF. DNA of the CDR3: TGTGCCAGCACCTCTAAGGGGCCGAATGAAAAACTGTTTTTT.

This clonotype has at least ten counts. V and J are TRBV29-1 and TRBJ2-5, with D possibly TRBD2 on 6 matching bases. The germline CDR1 and CDR2 sequences are SQVTM and ANQGSEA. Trimming stripped 8 bases from V and 6 bases from J, with 16 bases between. The CDR3 totals 12 residues. The CDR3 here is CSWGVAPQTQYF. CDR3 DNA: TGCAGCTGGGGGGTGGCGCCCCAGACCCAGTACTTC.

This clonotype has ten or more counts. The chain carries TRBV27 and TRBJ2-3, with 11 bases aligning to TRBD2. Germline CDR1 and CDR2: MNHEY and SMNVEV (reference sequence). V was pared by 10 bases and J by 5 bases, with 5 bases of the junction left unmatched. This CDR3 is 13 amino acids long. CDR3 DNA sequence: TGTGCCACCTCACTAGCGGGGGAAGATACGCAGTATTTT. Its protein product is CATSLAGEDTQYF.

This clonotype was observed at least ten times. V is TRBV11-2 and J is TRBJ2-5; D call uncertain. Per germline, CDR1 SGHAT and CDR2 FQNNGV. V dropped 5 bases and J dropped 0 bases, with 10 bases sitting between them. The CDR3 has 14 amino acids. Here the CDR3 DNA reads TGTGCCAGCAGCCACGGATGGTACCAAGAGACCCAGTACTTC. Translation gives CASSHGWYQETQYF.

This clonotype was detected ten times or more. The V and J genes are TRBV5-1 and TRBJ1-6; 9 bases fit TRBD1. Unmatched junction bases numbered 8, after V lost 2 bases and J lost 5 bases. The CDR3 is made up of 17 amino acids. From germline, CDR1 is SGHRS and CDR2 YFSETQ. The CDR3 DNA is TGCGCCAGCAGCTTAGCCGGGACAGGGTCAAATAATTCACCCCTCCACTTT. Translating it yields CASSLAGTGSNNSPLHF. Complete variable domain (other parts from reference TRBV5-1 and TRBJ1-6): KAGVTQTPRYLIKTRGQQVTLSCSPISGHRSVSWYQQTPGQGLQFLFEYFSETQRNKGNFPGRFSGRQFSNSRSEMNVSTLELGDSALYLCASSLAGTGSNNSPLHFGNGTRLTVT.

Comments on this clonotype: Possible read error: a much larger clone is one base away. The chain employs TRBV5-1 and TRBJ2-7, with D perhaps TRBD1 or TRBD2 (5 bases each). Trimming stripped 4 bases from V and 2 bases from J, with 10 bases between. Germline-derived CDR1 and CDR2 are SGHRS and YFSETQ. This CDR3 has 13 amino acids. CDR3 coding DNA: TGCGCCAGCAGCATGGGGGTGGCCTACGAGCAGTACTTC. Its translation is CASSMGVAYEQYF.

There are many counts of this clonotype. The rearrangement joins TRBV6-5 to TRBJ1-1; a weak D match, TRBD1 (6 bases). Germline CDR1 MNHEY, CDR2 SVGAGI. This CDR3 is 15 amino acids long. V was pared by 3 bases and J by 3 bases, with 14 bases between. CDR3 sequence reads: CASSYKGVSDTEAFF. The DNA for the CDR3 is TGTGCCAGCAGTTATAAGGGGGTCTCTGACACTGAAGCTTTCTTT.

The sample holds many counts of this clonotype. This chain links TRBV5-6 with TRBJ2-3; the D gene is possibly TRBD1 (5 bases). With 2 bases removed from V and 5 bases from J, the gap between germline ends came to 9 bases. CDR1 and CDR2 from the germline V gene are SGHDT and YYEEEE. The CDR3 spans 13 residues. The CDR3 DNA is TGTGCCAGCAGCTTAAAAGGGGAAGATACGCAGTATTTT. Encoded protein: CASSLKGEDTQYF.